What follows are 5 T cell receptor beta chains derived from one specimen sequenced in a study of control samples from healthy donors and cancer patients. TCRdb's table, derived via immunoSEQ multiplex PCR, lists solely in-frame clones and lacks some. The sample comprises 110,000 to 150,000 clones, 94% of which are singletons, and around 13% rests with the top ten. The sample was blood. Receptors were obtained from a man aged 35 to 55 in good health.

The chain links TRBV28 to TRBJ2-1, with 8 nucleotides matching TRBD2. The V and J ends lost 4 bases and 5 bases, in that order; junction bases with no gene match: 7. The CDR3 loop spans 15 amino acids. The germline gives CDR1 MDHEN, CDR2 SYDVKM. The CDR3 DNA follows: TGTGCCAGCAGTTCGCTAGCGGGTGAAAACAATGAGCAGTTCTTC. Amino acid sequence: CASSSLAGENNEQFF.

The chain joins TRBV13 to TRBJ1-1, with unresolved D. CDR3 length: 15 amino acids. The V end was cut by 0 bases, the J end by 0 bases, with 8 bases between. Germline V gene sequence: CDR1 PRHDT, CDR2 FYEKMQ (reference sequence). CDR3 region: CASSLGIGLNTEAFF. The CDR3 region has the DNA TGTGCCAGCAGCTTAGGCATCGGTTTGAACACTGAAGCTTTCTTT.

This sequence joins TRBV28 and TRBJ1-3; no clear D gene. The CDR3 covers 16 residues. Germline CDR1 reads MDHEN; CDR2 reads SYDVKM. V was shortened by 1 base and J by 3 bases, with 13 bases between the two germline ends. The CDR3 bases are TGTGCCAGCAGTTTATTCAGCAGTACATTTGGAAACACCATATATTTT. Amino acid sequence: CASSLFSSTFGNTIYF.

The chain joins TRBV4-2 to TRBJ2-5; 11 nucleotides agree with TRBD2. The CDR3 is made up of 16 amino acids. V shed 2 bases and J 13 bases; nucleotides not matched to a gene: 15. Germline lookup yields CDR1 LGHNA and CDR2 YNFKEQ. The CDR3, as DNA: TGTGCCAGCAGCCAAACCGGGACTAGCGGTTCAACAGGCCGGTACTTC. Protein sequence: CASSQTGTSGSTGRYF.

The chain carries TRBV6-4 and TRBJ2-3, with a weak D call TRBD2 (6 bases). Trimming removed 4 bases at V and 5 bases at J, with 22 bases between. Germline-derived CDR1 and CDR2 are MRHNA and SNTAGT. The CDR3 length is 17 residues. CDR3 DNA sequence: TGTGCCAGCAGTGTTGGCCTAGCGAACCCCGGCCGAGATACGCAGTATTTT. Amino acids: CASSVGLANPGRDTQYF.